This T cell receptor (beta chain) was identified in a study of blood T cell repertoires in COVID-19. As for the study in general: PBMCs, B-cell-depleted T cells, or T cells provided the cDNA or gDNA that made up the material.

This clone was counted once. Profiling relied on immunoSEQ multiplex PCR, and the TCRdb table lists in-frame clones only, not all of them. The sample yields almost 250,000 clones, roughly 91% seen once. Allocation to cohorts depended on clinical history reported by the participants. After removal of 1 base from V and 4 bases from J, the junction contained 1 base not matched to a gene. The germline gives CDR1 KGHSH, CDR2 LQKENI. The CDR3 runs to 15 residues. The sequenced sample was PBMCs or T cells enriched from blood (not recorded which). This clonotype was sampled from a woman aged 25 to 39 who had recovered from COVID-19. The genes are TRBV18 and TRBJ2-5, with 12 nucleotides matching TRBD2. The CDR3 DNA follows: TGTGCCAGCTCACCACTACTAGCGGGAGGAGAGACCCAGTACTTC. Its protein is CASSPLLAGGETQYF.